Described below is a single T cell receptor (beta chain) sequence and its context. Its antigen is currently not known. Base qualities are not provided; no much larger clone lies one nucleotide away. This record comes from a study of blood T cell repertoires in COVID-19 (dated by TCRdb to 2020 to 2022). About the full investigation: Samples covering the acute and convalescent phases of COVID-19 were provided by collaborators in the United States, Italy and Spain. Sample metadata almost always included a de-identified subject ID, COVID-19 status, age in years and sex. Subjects who had been exposed to COVID-19, were actively infected with it, or had recovered from it provided the deeply sampled blood TCRbeta repertoires that made up the dataset. A freely available public database, intended as a resource for researchers studying the immune response to SARS-CoV-2, is where the repertoires were released. Samples were obtained from the ongoing ImmuneRACE study (first 160 participants) and from 1,254 subjects provided by 6 global collaborators. HLA class I and class II types, where available, came from metadata supplied by the sample provider rather than from assay-based typing. The material from the prospective study consisted of cDNA or gDNA derived from T cells, B-cell-depleted T cells, or PBMCs. The paper's findings and limits, for the study overall: The quantity of clinical and demographic metadata differed by source and by participant and was supplied without curation.

The immunoSEQ Assay, a bias-controlled multiplex PCR, was used to amplify TCRbeta CDR3 regions from genomic DNA. Processing in the source paper ran as follows. The number of nucleated cells in each sample was estimated by amplification of reference gene primers within the assay. To quantify the absolute abundance of each unique TCRbeta CDR3 rearrangement, sequence reads were collapsed and filtered. For each sample, productive Simpson clonality was calculated as the square root of Simpson's diversity index over productive rearrangements. TCRdb stores this immuneACCESS table with in-frame sequences only. Part of the clones is absent; in the studies checked, under half of the shortfall reflects unresolved V genes, and no reason is known for the rest. Clone size and the V and J calls come from that table; the DNA yielded D and trimming. This sample has almost 70,000 clones in its table, and 89% of those were observed once. The ten most abundant clones make up 4.9% of the sample.

Collaborating institutions collected whole blood in K2EDTA tubes following their own protocols. For TCRbeta analysis, collaborator samples were shipped as frozen whole blood, as isolated PBMCs, or as DNA extracted from either sample type. The junction shows trimming of 0 bases on V and 2 bases on J, plus 7 bases between the germline ends. The CDR3 has 14 amino acids, counting the end cysteine and phenylalanine. Just CDR3 DNA is preserved here, 42 bases in frame from base 1. For CDR1 and CDR2, the germline V gene lists KGHSH and LQKENI. Here the chain combines TRBV18 and TRBJ2-5; the D gene is not confidently resolved. Material: peripheral blood. This clonotype was obtained from a woman in her 50s with active COVID-19. The CDR3 loop reads CASSPPWPQETQYF. The DNA reads TGTGCCAGCTCACCACCGTGGCCACAAGAGACCCAGTACTTC.